This is a list of T cell receptor beta chains from one sample in a study of cytomegalovirus exposure and HLA in healthy donors. Some clones are missing from TCRdb's copy, which holds only in-frame ones; the method was immunoSEQ multiplex PCR. The sample shows hundreds of thousands of clones, roughly 68% of them seen only once. Sequencing was carried out using PBMCs. Every receptor here comes from a man aged 40-49 years in good health and CMV-seropositive. CDR3s include the opening cysteine and the closing phenylalanine or tryptophan. A D gene is named only where the DNA matches it firmly. The size entry is marked missing in some rows and otherwise reads once, few, many or a size class.

TRBV19,TRBJ2-7,few,.,CASTPGVGSYEQYF,TGTGCCAGTACTCCAGGGGTAGGGTCCTACGAGCAGTACTTC
TRBV6-1,TRBJ2-5,few,.,CASSQGSIGYSQYF,TGTGCCAGCAGTCAGGGAAGTATCGGTTATTCCCAGTACTTC
TRBV9,TRBJ1-1,.,.,CASSESLLAEAFF,TGTGCCAGCAGCGAGTCACTTCTCGCTGAAGCTTTCTTT
TRBV7-3,TRBJ2-3,.,TRBD2,CASSSGLAVLGDTQYF,TGTGCCAGCAGCTCCGGACTAGCGGTCCTCGGGGATACGCAGTATTTT
TRBV7-2,TRBJ2-7,.,.,CASSRTQGYEQYF,TGTGCCAGCAGTCGCACTCAGGGATACGAGCAGTACTTC
TRBV6-1,TRBJ2-3,.,.,CASSPGSWGADTQYF,TGTGCCAGCAGTCCGGGGAGCTGGGGGGCAGATACGCAGTATTTT
TRBV9,TRBJ2-5,.,TRBD1,CANSVRGQGGETQYF,TGTGCCAACAGCGTACGGGGACAGGGGGGAGAGACCCAGTACTTC
TRBV18,TRBJ1-1,.,.,CASSPDIEAFF,TGTGCCAGCTCACCGGACATTGAAGCTTTCTTT
TRBV7-9,TRBJ1-1,.,TRBD1,CASSSRQGITEAFF,TGTGCCAGCAGCTCCCGACAGGGGATTACTGAAGCTTTCTTT
TRBV7-2,TRBJ1-5,few,.,CASSLGMGGNQPQHF,TGTGCCAGCAGCTTAGGAATGGGGGGGAATCAGCCCCAGCATTTT
TRBV5-1,TRBJ2-4,.,TRBD1,CASSLARQGVDIQYF,TGCGCCAGCAGCTTGGCCCGTCAGGGGGTTGACATTCAGTACTTC
TRBV11-2,TRBJ2-5,.,.,CASSSPGGLYQETQYF,TGTGCCAGCAGCTCCCCCGGGGGACTGTACCAAGAGACCCAGTACTTC